Sequencing of this T cell receptor (beta chain) was carried out in a study of CD8 T cells in ankylosing spondylitis. This clonotype was found a few times. CDR1 is ENHRY, CDR2 SYGVKD, per germline. The CDR3 is 11 amino acids. V lost 7 bases and J 4 bases, leaving 8 bases between the germline ends. TCRdb reprocessed the 5' RACE reads with MiXCR, giving one entry per CDR3 protein. The sample lists about 250,000 distinct CDR3 sequences, more than 20% occurring once. The receptor comes from a male donor with ankylosing spondylitis or in good health (not recorded which). The sample consisted of blood, either unsorted or a sorted T cell fraction (not recorded which). The V and J genes are TRBV10-3 and TRBJ2-7; D gene uncertain. Written as DNA, the CDR3 is TGTGCCATCAATCGCGAGTACGAGCAGTACTTC. Translating gives CAINREYEQYF.